The T cell receptor beta chain under discussion was sequenced for a study of cytotoxic CD8 clonotypes in ibrutinib-treated CLL. Study details: Partial responses numbered roughly 25 and complete responses 2; after a median about 6 years, roughly 15 stayed remitted and some twelve progressed.

The V gene's germline CDR1 is ENHRY and CDR2 SYGVKD. Trimming at V came to 11 bases and at J to 4 bases, leaving 15 bases not matched to a gene. This CDR3 has 15 amino acids. On this clone itself: Its antigen is unknown.

Study outcomes and limitations: Baseline clonality, higher than in age-matched healthy donors, tracked circulating CD8+ T-cell counts.

TCRdb keeps only in-frame clones here, not all; method: immunoSEQ multiplex PCR. This repertoire shows about 150,000 clones, about 78% found once; its top ten account for 4.5% to 6.5%. The V gene is TRBV10-3, the J gene TRBJ1-1, with TRBD1 matching 8 bases. Source: PBMCs, taken after 24 months of ibrutinib treatment. This TCR was sampled from a human donor with chronic lymphocytic leukemia. The CDR3 spells CARGSRGQGGTEAFF. The CDR3 nucleotides read TGTGCCCGGGGGTCCAGGGGGCAAGGGGGCACTGAAGCTTTCTTT.